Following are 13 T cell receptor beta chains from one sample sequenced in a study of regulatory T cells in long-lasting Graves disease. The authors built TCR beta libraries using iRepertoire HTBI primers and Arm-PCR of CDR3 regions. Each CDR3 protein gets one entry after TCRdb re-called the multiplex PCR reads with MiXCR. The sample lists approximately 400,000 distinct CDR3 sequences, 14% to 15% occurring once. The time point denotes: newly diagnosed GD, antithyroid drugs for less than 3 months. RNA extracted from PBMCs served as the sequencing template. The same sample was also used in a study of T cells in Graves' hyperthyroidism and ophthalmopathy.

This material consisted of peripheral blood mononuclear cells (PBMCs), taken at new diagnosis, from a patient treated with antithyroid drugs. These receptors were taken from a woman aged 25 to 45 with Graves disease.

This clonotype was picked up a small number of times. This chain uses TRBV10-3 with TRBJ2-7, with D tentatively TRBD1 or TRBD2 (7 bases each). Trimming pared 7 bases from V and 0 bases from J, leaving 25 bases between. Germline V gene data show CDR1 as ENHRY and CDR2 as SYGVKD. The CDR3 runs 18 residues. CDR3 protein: CAIKDRAGASGNSYEQYF. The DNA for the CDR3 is TGTGCCATCAAAGACAGGGCTGGCGCCAGCGGGAACTCCTACGAGCAGTACTTC.

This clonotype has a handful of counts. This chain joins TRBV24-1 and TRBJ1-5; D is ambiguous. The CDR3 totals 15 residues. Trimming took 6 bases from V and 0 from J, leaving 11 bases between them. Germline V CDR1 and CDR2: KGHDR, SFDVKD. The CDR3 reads CATSSTEYSNQPQHF. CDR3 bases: TGTGCCACCAGTTCCACAGAGTATAGCAATCAGCCCCAGCATTTT.

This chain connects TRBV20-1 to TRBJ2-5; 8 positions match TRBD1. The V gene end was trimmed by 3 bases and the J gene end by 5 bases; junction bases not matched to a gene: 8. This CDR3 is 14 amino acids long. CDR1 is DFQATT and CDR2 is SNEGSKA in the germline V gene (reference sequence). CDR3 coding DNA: TGCAGTGCTAGGACAGGGGCGTCGAGGGAGACCCAGTACTTC. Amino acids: CSARTGASRETQYF.

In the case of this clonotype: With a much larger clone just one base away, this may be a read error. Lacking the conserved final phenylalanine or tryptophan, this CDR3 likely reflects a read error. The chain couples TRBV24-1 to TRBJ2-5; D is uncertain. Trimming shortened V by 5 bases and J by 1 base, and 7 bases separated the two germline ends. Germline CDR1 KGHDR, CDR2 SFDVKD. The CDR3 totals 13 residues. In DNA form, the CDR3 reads TGTGCCACCAGTGCTCAGCCCCAAGAGACCCAGTACTCC. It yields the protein CATSAQPQETQYS.

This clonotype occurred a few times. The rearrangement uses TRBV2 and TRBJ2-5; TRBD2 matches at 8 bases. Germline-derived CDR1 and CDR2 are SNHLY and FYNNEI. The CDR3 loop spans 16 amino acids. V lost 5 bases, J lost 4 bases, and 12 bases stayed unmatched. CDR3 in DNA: TGTGCCAGCAGTCGTCCGGGACTAGGGGGGGGAGAGACCCAGTACTTC. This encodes CASSRPGLGGGETQYF.

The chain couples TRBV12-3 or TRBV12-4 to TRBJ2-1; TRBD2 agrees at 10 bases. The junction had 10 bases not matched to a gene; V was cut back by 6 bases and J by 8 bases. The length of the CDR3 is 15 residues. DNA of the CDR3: TGTGCCAGCAGCCAAAGCGGGAGGGCCTTAGATGAGCAGTTCTTC. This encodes CASSQSGRALDEQFF.

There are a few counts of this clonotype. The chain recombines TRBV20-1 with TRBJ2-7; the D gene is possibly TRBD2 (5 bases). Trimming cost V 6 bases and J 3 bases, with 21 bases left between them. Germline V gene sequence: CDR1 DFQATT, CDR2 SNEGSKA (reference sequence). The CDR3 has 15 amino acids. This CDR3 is CSALRRTVPGYEQYF. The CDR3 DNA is TGCAGTGCCCTACGTCGGACTGTCCCAGGCTACGAGCAGTACTTC.

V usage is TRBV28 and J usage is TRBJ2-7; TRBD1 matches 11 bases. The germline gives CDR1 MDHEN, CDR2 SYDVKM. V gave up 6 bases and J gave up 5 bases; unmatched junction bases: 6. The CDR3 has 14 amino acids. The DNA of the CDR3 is TGTGCCAGCAGACCGGGACAGGGGGGGGACGAGCAGTACTTC. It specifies CASRPGQGGDEQYF. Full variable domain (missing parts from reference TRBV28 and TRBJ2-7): DVKVTQSSRYLVKRTGEKVFLECVQDMDHENMFWYRQDPGLGLRLIYFSYDVKMKEKGDIPEGYSVSREKKERFSLILESASTNQTSMYLCASRPGQGGDEQYFGPGTRLTVT.

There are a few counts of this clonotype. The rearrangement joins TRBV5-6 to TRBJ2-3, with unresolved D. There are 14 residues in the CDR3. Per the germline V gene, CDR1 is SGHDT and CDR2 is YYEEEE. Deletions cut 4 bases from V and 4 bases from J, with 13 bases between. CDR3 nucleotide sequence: TGTGCCAGCAGCGAAATAGCCGGACCAGATACGCAGTATTTT. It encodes CASSEIAGPDTQYF.

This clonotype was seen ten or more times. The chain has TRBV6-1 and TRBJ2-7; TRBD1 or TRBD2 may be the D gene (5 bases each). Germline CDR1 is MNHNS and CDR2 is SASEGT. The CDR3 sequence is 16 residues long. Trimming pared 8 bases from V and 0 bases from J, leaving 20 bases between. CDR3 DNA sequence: TGTGCCAGCCTGTCCGGGGCCGGGGCTAACTCCTACGAGCAGTACTTC. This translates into CASLSGAGANSYEQYF.

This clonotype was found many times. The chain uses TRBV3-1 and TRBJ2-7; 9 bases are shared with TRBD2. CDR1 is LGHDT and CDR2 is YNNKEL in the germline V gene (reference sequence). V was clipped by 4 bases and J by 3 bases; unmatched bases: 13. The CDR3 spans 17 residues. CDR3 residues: CASSPRSWASGNYEQYF. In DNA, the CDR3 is TGTGCCAGCAGCCCCCGTTCATGGGCTAGCGGGAACTACGAGCAGTACTTC.

The CDR3: CASSNWQGPTDTQYF. The CDR3 DNA is TGCGCCAGCAGTAATTGGCAGGGTCCAACAGATACGCAGTATTTT. This chain connects TRBV10-1 to TRBJ2-3, with D tentatively TRBD1 (5 bases). Trimming removed 5 bases from V and 3 bases from J, with 15 bases in between. This CDR3 is built from 15 residues. Germline lookup yields CDR1 WNHNN and CDR2 SYGVQD (reference sequence).

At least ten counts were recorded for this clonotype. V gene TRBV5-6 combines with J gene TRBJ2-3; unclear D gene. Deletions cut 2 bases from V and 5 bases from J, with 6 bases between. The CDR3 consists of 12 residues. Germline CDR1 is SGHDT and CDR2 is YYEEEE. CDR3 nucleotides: TGTGCCAGCAGCTTTATGGGAGATACGCAGTATTTT. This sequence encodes CASSFMGDTQYF.